What follows describes a single TCR beta chain. Authors' analysis steps: The assay estimated nucleated cells by amplifying reference gene primers. Using immunoSEQ multiplex PCR, the repertoire was profiled, and TCRdb retains in-frame clones only, with some absent. That table supplies the V and J calls and clone size; D and trimming were determined from the DNA. The sample carries approximately 62,000 clones, about 90% recorded once. This CDR3 contains 17 residues. Germline V CDR1 and CDR2: SGHRS, YFSETQ. V gave up 1 base and J gave up 6 bases; unmatched junction bases: 10. These data originate in a study of blood T cell repertoires in COVID-19. Across the whole study: Italy, Spain and the United States were the sources of the convalescent and acute COVID-19 samples. Nucleic acid was either cDNA or gDNA, and it came from T cells, B-cell-depleted T cells, or PBMCs.

Sequenced: peripheral blood. V is TRBV5-1 and J is TRBJ2-2, with 9 bases aligning to TRBD1. This receptor was obtained from a man between 60 and 70 years old with acute or convalescent COVID-19. CDR3 region: CASSLSRGQGSPGELFF. CDR3 in DNA: TGCGCCAGCAGCTTGTCTCGCGGACAGGGGAGCCCCGGGGAGCTGTTTTTT. Full variable domain (remainder filled in from reference TRBV5-1 and TRBJ2-2): KAGVTQTPRYLIKTRGQQVTLSCSPISGHRSVSWYQQTPGQGLQFLFEYFSETQRNKGNFPGRFSGRQFSNSRSEMNVSTLELGDSALYLCASSLSRGQGSPGELFFGEGSRLTVL.